These 24 T cell receptor beta chains originate from one sample sequenced in a study of blood T cell repertoires in COVID-19. Produced via immunoSEQ multiplex PCR; TCRdb's table is partial and in-frame only. Of about 240,000 clones listed, approximately 85% were seen once; the top ten hold over 3.5%. Material: peripheral blood. The source is a woman between 70 and 85 years old with acute or convalescent COVID-19.

The chain links TRBV30 to TRBJ2-3; possible D gene TRBD1, 6 bases. CDR3 length equals 15 residues. Germline V gene sequence: CDR1 GTSNPN, CDR2 SVGIG (reference sequence). The V end lost 4 bases, the J end lost 2 bases, and 16 bases lay between the germline ends. The CDR3 DNA sequence: TGTGCCTGGACCGCGGACAGTCAATCCACAGATACGCAGTATTTT. Its translation: CAWTADSQSTDTQYF. The complete variable domain, with remaining parts taken from reference TRBV30 and TRBJ2-3, reads SQTIHQWPATLVQPVGSPLSLECTVEGTSNPNLYWYRQAAGRGLQLLFYSVGIGQISSEVPQNLSASRPQDRQFILSSKKLLLSDSGFYLCAWTADSQSTDTQYFGPGTRLTVL.

This sequence joins TRBV6-4 and TRBJ1-2; D is possibly TRBD1 (6 bases). There are 15 residues in the CDR3. The germline gives CDR1 MRHNA, CDR2 SNTAGT. Between the trimmed V and J ends, which lost 2 bases and 5 bases, there was a span of 15 bases. Written as DNA, the CDR3 is TGTGCCAGCAGTGACGCGGGGGGCGCGAAATATGGCTACACCTTC. Residues: CASSDAGGAKYGYTF.

The chain is built from TRBV28 and TRBJ1-2; 8 bases match TRBD1. Losses at the gene ends were 6 bases for V and 4 bases for J; bases not matched to a gene: 10. The CDR3 is 15 amino acids. Per the germline V gene, CDR1 is MDHEN and CDR2 is SYDVKM. In DNA form, the CDR3 reads TGTGCCAGCAGCCCTTCGACAGGGGTAGGCTATGGCTACACCTTC. Encoded protein: CASSPSTGVGYGYTF.

The chain is built from TRBV25-1 and TRBJ2-3; D unresolved. Germline CDR1 and CDR2: MGHDK and SYGVNS. This CDR3 has 11 residues. Deletions cut 5 bases from V and 5 bases from J, with 5 bases between. CDR3 nucleotide sequence: TGTGCCAGCAGTAGCGTAGATACGCAGTATTTT. This translates into CASSSVDTQYF.

On this clone: One base away lies a much larger clone, so this may be a sequencing read error. This chain connects TRBV7-2 to TRBJ1-3; 7 bases align to TRBD1. The ends lost 4 bases at V and 0 bases at J; junction bases unmatched: 3. The germline V gene encodes CDR1 SGHTA and CDR2 FQGNSA. The CDR3 is 15 amino acids. The CDR3 is CASSSTGSSGNTIYF. CDR3 in DNA: TGTGCCAGCAGCTCGACAGGGAGCTCTGGAAACACCATATATTTT.

The rearrangement uses TRBV3-1 (or the pseudogene TRBV3-2) and TRBJ1-5; TRBD1 matches at 12 bases. V lost 2 bases and J lost 2; bases outside the gene matches: 10. The germline V gene encodes CDR1 LGHDT and CDR2 YNNKEL (reference sequence). The CDR3 totals 19 residues. The CDR3 sequence is CASSQRPGQGAMGNQPQHF. For the CDR3, the DNA is TGTGCCAGCAGCCAACGTCCGGGACAGGGGGCTATGGGCAATCAGCCCCAGCATTTT.

This clone has just one count. The CDR3, as DNA: TGTGCCAGTAGTATGAAGGGACAGGGCAATCAGCCCCAGCATTTT. Translating gives CASSMKGQGNQPQHF. J is TRBJ1-5 and V is TRBV19, with TRBD1 identical over 8 bases. Germline CDR1 LNHDA, CDR2 SQIVND (reference sequence). V shed 3 bases, J shed 2 bases, and the junction held 3 bases outside the gene matches. This CDR3 is built from 15 residues.

The chain combines TRBV10-1 with TRBJ2-7; TRBD1 matches at 9 bases. J was trimmed by 5 bases and V by 9 bases; bases with no gene match: 8. Per germline, CDR1 WNHNN and CDR2 SYGVQD (reference sequence). The CDR3 is 13 residues long. The CDR3 coding sequence is TGCGCCAGGTCCGGGACAGGGAGCCACGAGCAGTACTTC. Amino acid sequence: CARSGTGSHEQYF.

The V gene is TRBV5-4, the J gene TRBJ2-3; TRBD1 agrees at 9 bases. CDR3 length: 14 residues. Germline CDR1 and CDR2: SGHNT and YYREEE (reference sequence). J was trimmed by 5 bases and V by 5 bases; bases with no gene match: 6. This CDR3 reads CASRDRGIEDTQYF. The DNA of the CDR3 is TGTGCCAGCAGAGACAGGGGGATCGAAGATACGCAGTATTTT.

This clone was seen only a few times. The V gene is TRBV28, the J gene TRBJ1-5; 9 bases line up with TRBD1. The V gene's germline CDR1 is MDHEN and CDR2 SYDVKM. The CDR3 runs to 16 residues. V lost 5 bases, J lost 4 bases, and 9 bases stayed unmatched. In nucleotides, the CDR3 is TGTGCCAGCAGTCGACTACCCGGACAGGGGAATCAGCCCCAGCATTTT. Its translation is CASSRLPGQGNQPQHF.

The chain is built from TRBV5-6 and TRBJ1-2; tentatively, D is TRBD1 (5 bases). Germline V gene lookup returns CDR1 SGHDT and CDR2 YYEEEE. Trimming cost V 4 bases and J 2 bases, with 9 bases left between them. The CDR3 has 13 amino acids. CDR3 nucleotide sequence: TGTGCCAGCAGCCCTGCAGGGAACTATGGCTACACCTTC. This sequence encodes CASSPAGNYGYTF.

The chain links TRBV10-3 to TRBJ1-2; 7 nucleotides align to TRBD1. V trimming: 10 bases; J trimming: 2 bases; junction bases outside the gene matches: 16. CDR1 and CDR2 from the germline V gene are ENHRY and SYGVKD. CDR3 length: 16 amino acids. The CDR3 sequence is CASLGQAQKLNYGYTF. The DNA of the CDR3 is TGTGCCAGCTTAGGACAGGCCCAAAAACTGAACTATGGCTACACCTTC.

The V gene is TRBV28, the J gene TRBJ1-1, with no clear D. This CDR3 comprises 12 residues. V gave up 5 bases and J gave up 9 bases, with 13 bases separating them. Germline CDR1 MDHEN, CDR2 SYDVKM. As DNA, the CDR3 is TGTGCCAGCAGTATTCTTGAGTCCCAAGCTTTCTTT. Encoded protein: CASSILESQAFF.

The chain combines TRBV5-1 with TRBJ2-7; 10 bases align to TRBD1. V shed 0 bases and J 5 bases; nucleotides not matched to a gene: 5. From germline, CDR1 is SGHRS and CDR2 YFSETQ. The CDR3 has 15 amino acids. CDR3: CASSLGDRGSNEQYF. The CDR3 nucleotides read TGCGCCAGCAGCTTGGGGGACAGGGGAAGCAACGAGCAGTACTTC. Drawing the rest from reference TRBV5-1 and TRBJ2-7, the complete variable domain is KAGVTQTPRYLIKTRGQQVTLSCSPISGHRSVSWYQQTPGQGLQFLFEYFSETQRNKGNFPGRFSGRQFSNSRSEMNVSTLELGDSALYLCASSLGDRGSNEQYFGPGTRLTVT.

The chain recombines TRBV28 with TRBJ2-7; weak D call: TRBD1 (6 bases). V lost 3 bases and J 2 bases, leaving 17 bases between the germline ends. This CDR3 comprises 16 residues. Germline V lookup: CDR1 MDHEN, CDR2 SYDVKM. CDR3 amino acids: CASSFPMNGGAYEQYF. CDR3 sequence (DNA): TGTGCCAGCAGTTTCCCTATGAATGGGGGCGCCTACGAGCAGTACTTC.

This clone occurred once. The V and J genes are TRBV18 and TRBJ1-3; 7 bases agree with TRBD1. From germline, CDR1 is KGHSH and CDR2 LQKENI. The CDR3 runs 17 residues. The V gene end was trimmed by 4 bases and the J gene end by 0 bases; junction bases not matched to a gene: 9. CDR3 region: CASSRAGTEDSGNTIYF. For the CDR3, the DNA is TGTGCCAGCTCACGCGCCGGGACAGAGGACTCTGGAAACACCATATATTTT.

The chain is built from TRBV7-2 and TRBJ1-5; no reliable D call. Trimming removed 2 bases from V and 0 bases from J, with 11 bases in between. The CDR3 extends over 16 amino acids. The germline gives CDR1 SGHTA, CDR2 FQGNSA. As DNA, the CDR3 is TGTGCCAGCAGCTTAATCGGTACAGATAGCAATCAGCCCCAGCATTTT. Translating it yields CASSLIGTDSNQPQHF.

The chain links TRBV27 to TRBJ2-3; 7 bases align to TRBD2. Germline V gene data show CDR1 as MNHEY and CDR2 as SMNVEV (reference sequence). J gave up 4 bases and V 0 bases, and 4 bases lay outside the gene matches. The CDR3 is 15 amino acids. The CDR3 is CASSLSGLVSDTQYF. The CDR3 bases are TGTGCCAGCAGTTTATCCGGACTAGTCTCAGATACGCAGTATTTT.

This clone was recorded only once. Other nucleotide sequences in the sample specify the same CDR3. The V gene is TRBV7-8, the J gene TRBJ1-2; D gene unclear. The germline gives CDR1 SGHVS, CDR2 FQNEAQ. Deletions cut 1 base from V and 5 bases from J, with 8 bases between. The CDR3 extends over 13 amino acids. This CDR3 is CASSLGGTYGYTF. The CDR3 nucleotides read TGTGCCAGCAGCTTAGGTGGTACATATGGCTACACCTTC. Full variable domain (outside the CDR3, taken from reference TRBV7-8 and TRBJ1-2): GAGVSQSPRYKVAKRGQDVALRCDPISGHVSLFWYQQALGQGPEFLTYFQNEAQLDKSGLPSDRFFAERPEGSVSTLKIQRTQQEDSAVYLCASSLGGTYGYTFGSGTRLTVV.

This chain connects TRBV19 to TRBJ2-5, with no clear D. Trimming took 1 base from V and 0 from J, leaving 3 bases between them. The CDR3 has 13 amino acids. Per the germline V gene, CDR1 is LNHDA and CDR2 is SQIVND (reference sequence). CDR3 DNA: TGTGCCAGTAGTATAGGTAACCAAGAGACCCAGTACTTC. This sequence encodes CASSIGNQETQYF.

The chain uses TRBV10-3 and TRBJ2-1; 10 nucleotides match TRBD2. Germline loops: CDR1 ENHRY, CDR2 SYGVKD. The CDR3 totals 15 residues. J was trimmed by 6 bases and V by 6 bases; bases with no gene match: 8. CDR3 sequence: CAIRVSGGPPNEQFF. DNA for the CDR3: TGTGCCATCAGGGTTAGCGGGGGGCCTCCCAATGAGCAGTTCTTC.

The chain joins TRBV3-1 (or the pseudogene TRBV3-2) to TRBJ1-1, with D possibly matching TRBD1 (5 bases). The CDR3 runs to 11 residues. The V end was cut by 4 bases, the J end by 10 bases, with 10 bases between. Germline-derived CDR1 and CDR2 are LGHDT and YNNKEL (reference sequence). Here the CDR3 DNA reads TGTGCCAGCAGCCCAGGGCAGGGAGCTTTCTTT. Translating it yields CASSPGQGAFF.

The V gene is TRBV25-1, the J gene TRBJ1-6, with a tentative D call TRBD1 (5 bases). This CDR3 comprises 14 residues. The V end was cut by 8 bases, the J end by 7 bases, with 15 bases between. The germline CDR1 and CDR2 sequences are MGHDK and SYGVNS. This chain's CDR3 is CASWSDRANSPLHF. As DNA, the CDR3 is TGTGCCAGCTGGAGTGACAGAGCCAATTCACCCCTCCACTTT.

In nucleotides, the CDR3 is TGTGCCAGCAGCTTGAGGCTGAACACTGAAGCTTTCTTT. Translation gives CASSLRLNTEAFF. The J gene is TRBJ1-1, the V gene TRBV4-2, with D hard to call. Looked up from germline, CDR1 is LGHNA and CDR2 is YNFKEQ. V lost 5 bases and J 0 bases, leaving 7 bases between the germline ends. The CDR3 runs 13 residues.